This T cell receptor (beta chain) appears in the sequencing data of a study of CD8 T cells in Susac syndrome. This clonotype was seen once. RNA amounts of about 0.5 to 1 ug underwent reverse transcription with random hexamers. TCR beta CDR3 was amplified by immunoSEQ multiplex PCR. This amplification extended across 54 Vbeta and 13 Jbeta segments. TCRdb fed the immunoSEQ multiplex PCR reads into MiXCR, producing one record per CDR3 protein. The sample has 100,000 or so distinct CDR3 sequences; about 96% are singletons. Diagnostic criteria for definite or probable disease, in their recently defined form, were met by the patients with Susac syndrome. The CDR3 sequence is 13 residues long. V lost 6 bases, J lost 6 bases, and 5 bases stayed unmatched.

This chain joins TRBV12-3 or TRBV12-4 and TRBJ1-2; 9 bases are shared with TRBD1. Sequencing was carried out using CD8+ T cells from PBMCs. The receptor comes from a human donor with Susac syndrome. This CDR3 reads CASSPTGGDGYTF. CDR3 coding DNA: TGTGCCAGCAGCCCTACAGGGGGCGATGGCTACACCTTC.